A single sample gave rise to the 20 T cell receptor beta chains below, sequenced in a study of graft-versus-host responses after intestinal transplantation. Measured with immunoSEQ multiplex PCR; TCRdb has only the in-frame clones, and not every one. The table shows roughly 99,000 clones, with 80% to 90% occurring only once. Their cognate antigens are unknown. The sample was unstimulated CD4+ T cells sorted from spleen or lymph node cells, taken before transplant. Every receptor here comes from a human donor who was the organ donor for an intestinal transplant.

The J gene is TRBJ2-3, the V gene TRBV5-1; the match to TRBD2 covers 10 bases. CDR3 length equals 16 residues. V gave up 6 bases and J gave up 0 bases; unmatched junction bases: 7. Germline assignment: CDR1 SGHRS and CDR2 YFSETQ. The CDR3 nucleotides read TGCGCCAGCAAATACGGACTAGCGGCTAGCACAGATACGCAGTATTTT. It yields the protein CASKYGLAASTDTQYF.

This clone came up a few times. The CDR3 loop is CASSYGHYSNQPQHF. The CDR3 coding sequence is TGTGCCAGCAGTTACGGACACTATAGCAATCAGCCCCAGCATTTT. The chain is built from TRBV6-5 and TRBJ1-5; D perhaps matches TRBD1 (5 bases). The CDR3 loop spans 15 amino acids. Germline V gives CDR1 MNHEY, CDR2 SVGAGI. With 2 bases removed from V and 0 bases from J, the gap between germline ends came to 8 bases.

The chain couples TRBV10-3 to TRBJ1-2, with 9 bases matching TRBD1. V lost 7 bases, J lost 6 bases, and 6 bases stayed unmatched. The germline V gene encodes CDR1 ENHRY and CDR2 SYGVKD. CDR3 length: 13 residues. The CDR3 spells CAIMEQGADGYTF. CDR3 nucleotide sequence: TGTGCCATCATGGAACAGGGGGCCGATGGCTACACCTTC.

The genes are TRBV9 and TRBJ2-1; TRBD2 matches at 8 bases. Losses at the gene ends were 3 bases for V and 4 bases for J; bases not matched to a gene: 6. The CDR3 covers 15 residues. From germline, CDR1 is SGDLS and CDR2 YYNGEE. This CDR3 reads CASSATSGLYNEQFF. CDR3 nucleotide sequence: TGTGCCAGCAGCGCCACTAGCGGACTTTACAATGAGCAGTTCTTC.

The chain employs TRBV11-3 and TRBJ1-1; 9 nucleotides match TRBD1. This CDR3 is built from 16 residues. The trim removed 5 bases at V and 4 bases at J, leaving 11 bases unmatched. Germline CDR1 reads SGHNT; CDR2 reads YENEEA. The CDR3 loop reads CASSLGQGPRGTEAFF. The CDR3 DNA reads TGTGCCAGCAGCCTGGGACAGGGACCCAGGGGCACTGAAGCTTTCTTT.

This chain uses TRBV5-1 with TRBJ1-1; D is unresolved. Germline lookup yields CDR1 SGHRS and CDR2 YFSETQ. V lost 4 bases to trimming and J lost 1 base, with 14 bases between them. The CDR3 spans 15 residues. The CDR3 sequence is CASSLLGFRNTEAFF. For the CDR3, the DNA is TGCGCCAGCAGCCTCCTAGGGTTCAGGAACACTGAAGCTTTCTTT.

The CDR3 reads CASSLRASGIETQYF. DNA of the CDR3: TGTGCCAGCAGCTTAAGGGCTAGCGGGATTGAGACCCAGTACTTC. The chain joins TRBV7-9 to TRBJ2-5; 9 bases are shared with TRBD2. Germline trimming cut 2 bases from V and 5 bases from J; bases unmatched to any gene: 6. Germline lookup yields CDR1 SEHNR and CDR2 FQNEAQ (reference sequence). CDR3 size: 15 residues. Full variable domain (rest looked up from reference TRBV7-9 and TRBJ2-5): DTGVSQNPRHKITKRGQNVTFRCDPISEHNRLYWYRQTLGQGPEFLTYFQNEAQLEKSRLLSDRFSAERPKGSFSTLEIQRTEQGDSAMYLCASSLRASGIETQYFGPGTRLLVL.

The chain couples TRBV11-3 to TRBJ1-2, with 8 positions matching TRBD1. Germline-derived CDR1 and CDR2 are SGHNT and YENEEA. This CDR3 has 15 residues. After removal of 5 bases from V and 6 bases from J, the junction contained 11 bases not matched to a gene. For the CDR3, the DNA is TGTGCCAGCAGCCCCCGAACAGGGGGAGGCCATGGCTACACCTTC. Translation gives CASSPRTGGGHGYTF.

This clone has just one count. The CDR3 region is CASSRGLDTDTQYF. CDR3 nucleotide sequence: TGCGCCAGCAGCCGTGGACTAGATACAGATACGCAGTATTTT. The chain links TRBV4-1 to TRBJ2-3, with 7 bases fitting TRBD2. After removal of 4 bases from V and 3 bases from J, the junction contained 4 bases not matched to a gene. The CDR3 has 14 amino acids. Germline CDR1 MGHRA, CDR2 YSYEKL.

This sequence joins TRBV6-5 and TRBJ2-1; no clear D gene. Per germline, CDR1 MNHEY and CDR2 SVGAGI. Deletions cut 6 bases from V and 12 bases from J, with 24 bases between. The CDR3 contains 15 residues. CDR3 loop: CASRELFMAAKRQFF. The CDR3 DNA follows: TGTGCCAGCAGGGAACTCTTTATGGCTGCAAAAAGGCAGTTCTTC.

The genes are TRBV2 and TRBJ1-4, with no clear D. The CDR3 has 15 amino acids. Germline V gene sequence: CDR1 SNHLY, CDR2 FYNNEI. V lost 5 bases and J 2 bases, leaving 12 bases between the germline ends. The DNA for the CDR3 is TGTGCCAGCAGTTTACGGGAGACCACTAATGAAAAACTGTTTTTT. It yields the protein CASSLRETTNEKLFF.

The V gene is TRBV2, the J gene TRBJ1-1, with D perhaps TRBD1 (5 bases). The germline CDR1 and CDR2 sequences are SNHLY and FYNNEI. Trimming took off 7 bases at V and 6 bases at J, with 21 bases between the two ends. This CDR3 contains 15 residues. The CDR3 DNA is TGTGCCAGCAATCCCAGGGCCGGGAGCTACTCTGAAGCTTTCTTT. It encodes CASNPRAGSYSEAFF.

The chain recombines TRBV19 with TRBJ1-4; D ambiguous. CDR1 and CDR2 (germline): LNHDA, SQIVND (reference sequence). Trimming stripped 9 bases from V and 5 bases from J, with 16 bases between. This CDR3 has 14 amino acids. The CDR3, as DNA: TGTGCCAGCTCCACGGTACGGCTGAATGAAAAACTGTTTTTT. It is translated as CASSTVRLNEKLFF.

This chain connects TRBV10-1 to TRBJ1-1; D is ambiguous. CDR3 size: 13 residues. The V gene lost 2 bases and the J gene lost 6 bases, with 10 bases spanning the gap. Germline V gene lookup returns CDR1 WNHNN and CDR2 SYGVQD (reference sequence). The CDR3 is CASSEALPPEAFF. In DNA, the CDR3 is TGCGCCAGCAGTGAGGCCCTGCCTCCTGAAGCTTTCTTT.

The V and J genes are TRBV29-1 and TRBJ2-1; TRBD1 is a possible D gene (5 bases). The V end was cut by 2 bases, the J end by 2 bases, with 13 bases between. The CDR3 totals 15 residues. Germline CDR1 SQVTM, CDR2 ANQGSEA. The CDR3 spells CSVEPWGVTYNEQFF. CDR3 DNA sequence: TGCAGCGTTGAACCCTGGGGCGTCACCTACAATGAGCAGTTCTTC.

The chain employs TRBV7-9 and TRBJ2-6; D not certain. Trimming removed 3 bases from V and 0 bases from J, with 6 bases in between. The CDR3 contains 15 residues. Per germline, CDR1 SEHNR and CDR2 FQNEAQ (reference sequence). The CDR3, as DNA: TGTGCCAGCAGCTTTCCCATCTCTGGGGCCAACGTCCTGACTTTC. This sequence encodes CASSFPISGANVLTF. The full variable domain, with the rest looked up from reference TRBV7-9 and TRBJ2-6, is DTGVSQNPRHKITKRGQNVTFRCDPISEHNRLYWYRQTLGQGPEFLTYFQNEAQLEKSRLLSDRFSAERPKGSFSTLEIQRTEQGDSAMYLCASSFPISGANVLTFGAGSRLTVL.

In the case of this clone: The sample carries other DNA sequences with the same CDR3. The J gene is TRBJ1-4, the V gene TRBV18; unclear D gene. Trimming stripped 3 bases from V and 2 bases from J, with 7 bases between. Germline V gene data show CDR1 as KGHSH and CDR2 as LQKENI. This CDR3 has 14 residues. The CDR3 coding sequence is TGTGCCAGCTCACCCCAGAGCACTAATGAAAAACTGTTTTTT. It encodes CASSPQSTNEKLFF.

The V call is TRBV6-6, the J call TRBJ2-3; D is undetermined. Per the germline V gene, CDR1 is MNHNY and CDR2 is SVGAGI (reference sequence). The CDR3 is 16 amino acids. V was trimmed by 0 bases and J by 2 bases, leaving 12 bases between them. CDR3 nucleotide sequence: TGTGCCAGCAGTTACTCATCTTTGCGGCACACAGATACGCAGTATTTT. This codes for CASSYSSLRHTDTQYF.

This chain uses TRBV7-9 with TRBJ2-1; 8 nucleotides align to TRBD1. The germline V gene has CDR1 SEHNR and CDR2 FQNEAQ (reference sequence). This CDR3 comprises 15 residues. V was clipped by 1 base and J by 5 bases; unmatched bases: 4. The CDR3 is CASSLGGQVDNEQFF. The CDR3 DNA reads TGTGCCAGCAGCTTAGGGGGACAGGTTGACAATGAGCAGTTCTTC.

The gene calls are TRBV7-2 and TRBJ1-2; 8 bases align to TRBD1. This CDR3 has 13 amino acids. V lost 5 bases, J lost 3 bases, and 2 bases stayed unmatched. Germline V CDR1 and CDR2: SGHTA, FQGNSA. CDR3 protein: CASSPTGDYGYTF. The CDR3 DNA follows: TGTGCCAGCAGCCCGACAGGGGACTATGGCTACACCTTC.